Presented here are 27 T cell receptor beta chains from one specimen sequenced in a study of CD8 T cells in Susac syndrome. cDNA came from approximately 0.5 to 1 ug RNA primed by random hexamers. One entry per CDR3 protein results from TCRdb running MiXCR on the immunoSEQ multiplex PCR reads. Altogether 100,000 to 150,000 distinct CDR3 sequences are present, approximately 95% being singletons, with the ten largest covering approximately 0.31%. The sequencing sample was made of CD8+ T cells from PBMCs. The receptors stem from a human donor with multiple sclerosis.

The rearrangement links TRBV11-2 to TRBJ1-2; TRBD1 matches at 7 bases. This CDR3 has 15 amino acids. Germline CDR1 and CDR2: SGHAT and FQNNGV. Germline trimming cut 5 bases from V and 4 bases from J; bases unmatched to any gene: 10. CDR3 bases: TGTGCCAGCAGCCCCTGGGACAGTTACATCTATGGCTACACCTTC. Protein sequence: CASSPWDSYIYGYTF. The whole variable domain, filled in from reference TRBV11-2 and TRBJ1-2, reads EAGVAQSPRYKIIEKRQSVAFWCNPISGHATLYWYQQILGQGPKLLIQFQNNGVVDDSQLPKDRFSAERLKGVDSTLKIQPAKLEDSAVYLCASSPWDSYIYGYTFGSGTRLTVV.

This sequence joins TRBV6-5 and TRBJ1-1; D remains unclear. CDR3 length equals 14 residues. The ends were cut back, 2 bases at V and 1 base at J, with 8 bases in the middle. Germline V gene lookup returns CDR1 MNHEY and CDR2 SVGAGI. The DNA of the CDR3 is TGTGCCAGCAGTTACCTTGGACCGAACACTGAAGCTTTCTTT. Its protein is CASSYLGPNTEAFF.

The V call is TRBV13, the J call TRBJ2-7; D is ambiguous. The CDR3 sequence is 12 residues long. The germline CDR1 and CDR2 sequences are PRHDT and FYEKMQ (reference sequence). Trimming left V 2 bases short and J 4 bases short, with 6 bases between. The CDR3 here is CASSLSQYEQYF. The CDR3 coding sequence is TGTGCCAGCAGCTTATCACAGTACGAGCAGTACTTC.

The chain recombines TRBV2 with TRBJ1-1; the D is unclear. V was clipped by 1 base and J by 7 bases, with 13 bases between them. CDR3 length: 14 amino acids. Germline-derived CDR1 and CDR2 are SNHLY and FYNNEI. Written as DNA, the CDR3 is TGTGCCAGCAGTGAAGTTATCATGTTCAGTGAAGCTTTCTTT. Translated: CASSEVIMFSEAFF.

CDR3 DNA sequence: TGTGCTAGTGGTCTGGATTTGACCGAGCAGTACTTC. Protein: CASGLDLTEQYF. The chain recombines TRBV12-5 with TRBJ2-7; D gene ambiguous. Between the trimmed V and J ends, which lost 5 bases and 6 bases, there was a span of 11 bases. CDR1 LGHNT and CDR2 FRNRAP come from the germline V gene. This CDR3 spans 12 amino acids.

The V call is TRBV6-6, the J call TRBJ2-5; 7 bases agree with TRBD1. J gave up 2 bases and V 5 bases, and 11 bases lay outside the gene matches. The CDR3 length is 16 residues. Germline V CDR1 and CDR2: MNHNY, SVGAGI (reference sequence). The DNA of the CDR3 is TGTGCCAGCAGTCCTCCGACAGGGAGTGGTCAAGAGACCCAGTACTTC. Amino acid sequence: CASSPPTGSGQETQYF.

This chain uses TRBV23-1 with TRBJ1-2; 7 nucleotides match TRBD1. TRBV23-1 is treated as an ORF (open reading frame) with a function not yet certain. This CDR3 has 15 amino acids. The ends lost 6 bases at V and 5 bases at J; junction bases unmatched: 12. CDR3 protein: CASSRGQAPDYGYTF. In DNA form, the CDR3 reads TGCGCCAGCAGCCGAGGACAGGCCCCGGATTATGGCTACACCTTC.

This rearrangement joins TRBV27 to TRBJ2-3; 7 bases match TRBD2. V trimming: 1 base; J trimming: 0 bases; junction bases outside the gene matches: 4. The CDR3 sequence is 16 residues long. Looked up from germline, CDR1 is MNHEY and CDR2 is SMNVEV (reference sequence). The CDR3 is CASSLYLAASTDTQYF. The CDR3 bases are TGTGCCAGCAGTTTATATCTAGCGGCAAGCACAGATACGCAGTATTTT.

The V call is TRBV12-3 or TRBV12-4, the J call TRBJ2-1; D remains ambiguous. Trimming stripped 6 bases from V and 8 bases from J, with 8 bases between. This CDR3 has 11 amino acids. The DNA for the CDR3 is TGTGCCAGCAGGGATTTGGATGAGCAGTTCTTC. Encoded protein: CASRDLDEQFF.

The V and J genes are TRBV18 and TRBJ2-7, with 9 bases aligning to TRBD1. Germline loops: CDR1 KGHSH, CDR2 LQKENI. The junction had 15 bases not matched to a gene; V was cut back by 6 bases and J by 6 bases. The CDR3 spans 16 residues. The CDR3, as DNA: TGTGCCAGCTCGGCCCCGGGACAGGGAATGTCTACCGAGCAGTACTTC. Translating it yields CASSAPGQGMSTEQYF. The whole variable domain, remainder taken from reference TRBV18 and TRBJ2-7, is NAGVMQNPRHLVRRRGQEARLRCSPMKGHSHVYWYRQLPEEGLKFMVYLQKENIIDESGMPKERFSAEFPKEGPSILRIQQVVRGDSAAYFCASSAPGQGMSTEQYFGPGTRLTVT.

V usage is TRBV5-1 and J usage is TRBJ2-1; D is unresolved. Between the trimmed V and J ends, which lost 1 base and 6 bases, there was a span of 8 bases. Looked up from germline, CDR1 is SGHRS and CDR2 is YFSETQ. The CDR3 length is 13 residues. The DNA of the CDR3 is TGCGCCAGCAGCTTGAGGCCGCCCAATGAGCAGTTCTTC. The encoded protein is CASSLRPPNEQFF.

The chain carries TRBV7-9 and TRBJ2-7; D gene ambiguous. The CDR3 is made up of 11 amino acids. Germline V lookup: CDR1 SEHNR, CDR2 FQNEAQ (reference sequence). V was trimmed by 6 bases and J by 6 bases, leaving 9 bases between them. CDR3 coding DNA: TGTGCCAGCAGAGAACTGGGCGAGCAGTACGTC. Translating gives CASRELGEQYV.

The CDR3 here is CASSRGQGMNSPLHF. The CDR3 DNA is TGTGCCAGCAGCAGAGGACAGGGAATGAATTCACCCCTCCACTTT. This chain joins TRBV7-2 and TRBJ1-6; TRBD1 aligns across 8 bases. The junction had 7 bases not matched to a gene; V was cut back by 5 bases and J by 7 bases. CDR1 SGHTA and CDR2 FQGNSA come from the germline V gene. CDR3 length: 15 amino acids.

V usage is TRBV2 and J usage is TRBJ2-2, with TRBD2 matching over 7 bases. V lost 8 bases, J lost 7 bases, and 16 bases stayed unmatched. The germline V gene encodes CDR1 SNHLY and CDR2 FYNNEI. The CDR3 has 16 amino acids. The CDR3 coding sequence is TGTGCCAGCTTCCGCCGCTCGGGACTACTAAGCGGGGAGCTGTTTTTT. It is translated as CASFRRSGLLSGELFF.

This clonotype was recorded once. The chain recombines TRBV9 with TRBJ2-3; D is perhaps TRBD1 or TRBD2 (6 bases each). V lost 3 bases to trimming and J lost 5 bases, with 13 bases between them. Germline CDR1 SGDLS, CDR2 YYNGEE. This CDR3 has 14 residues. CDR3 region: CASSEGGGGDTQYF. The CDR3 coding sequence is TGTGCCAGCAGCGAGGGGGGCGGAGGAGATACGCAGTATTTT.

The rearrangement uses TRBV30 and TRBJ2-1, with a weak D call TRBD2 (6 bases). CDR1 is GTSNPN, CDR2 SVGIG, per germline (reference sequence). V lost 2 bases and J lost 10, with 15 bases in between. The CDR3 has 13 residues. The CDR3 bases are TGTGCCTGGAGTACCCCAGGGACTTTGGAGCAGTTCTTC. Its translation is CAWSTPGTLEQFF.

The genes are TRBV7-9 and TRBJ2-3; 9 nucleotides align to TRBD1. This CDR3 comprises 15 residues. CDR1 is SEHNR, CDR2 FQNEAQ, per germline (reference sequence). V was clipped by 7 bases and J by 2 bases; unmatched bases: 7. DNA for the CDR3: TGTGCCAGCAAGGCGACAGGGGGATTCACAGATACGCAGTATTTT. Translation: CASKATGGFTDTQYF.

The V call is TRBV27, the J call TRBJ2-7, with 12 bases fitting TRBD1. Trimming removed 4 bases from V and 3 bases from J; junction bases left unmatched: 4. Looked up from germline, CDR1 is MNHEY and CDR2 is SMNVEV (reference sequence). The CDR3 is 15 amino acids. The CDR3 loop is CASSSGQGAFYEQYF. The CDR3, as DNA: TGTGCCAGCAGTTCGGGACAGGGGGCCTTCTACGAGCAGTACTTC.

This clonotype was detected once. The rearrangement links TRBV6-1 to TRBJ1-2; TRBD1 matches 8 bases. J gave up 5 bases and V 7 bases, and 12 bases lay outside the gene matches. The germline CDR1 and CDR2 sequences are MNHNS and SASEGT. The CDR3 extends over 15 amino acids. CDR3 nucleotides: TGTGCCAGCAACCCGGACAGGGCAACGGGGTATGGCTACACCTTC. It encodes CASNPDRATGYGYTF.

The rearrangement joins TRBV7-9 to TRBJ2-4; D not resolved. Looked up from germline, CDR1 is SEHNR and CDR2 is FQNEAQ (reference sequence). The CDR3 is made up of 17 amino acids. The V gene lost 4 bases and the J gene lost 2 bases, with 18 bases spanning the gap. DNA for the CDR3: TGTGCCAGCAGCTCACCTCTCGTACAGTCGTCCAAAAACATTCAGTACTTC. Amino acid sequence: CASSSPLVQSSKNIQYF.

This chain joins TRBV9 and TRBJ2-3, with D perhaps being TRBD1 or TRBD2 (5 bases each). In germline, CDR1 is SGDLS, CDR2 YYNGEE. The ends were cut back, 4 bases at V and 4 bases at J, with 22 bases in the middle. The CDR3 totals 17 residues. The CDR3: CASSPSEGTWSADTQYF. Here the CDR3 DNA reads TGTGCCAGCAGCCCCTCAGAAGGGACCTGGAGCGCAGATACGCAGTATTTT.

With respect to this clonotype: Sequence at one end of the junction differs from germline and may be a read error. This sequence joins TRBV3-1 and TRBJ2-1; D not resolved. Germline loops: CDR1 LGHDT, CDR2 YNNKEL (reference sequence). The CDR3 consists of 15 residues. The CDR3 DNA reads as TGTGCCAGCAGCCAAGGCCTAGTCTTGGTTAATGAGCAGTCCTTC. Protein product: CASSQGLVLVNEQSF.

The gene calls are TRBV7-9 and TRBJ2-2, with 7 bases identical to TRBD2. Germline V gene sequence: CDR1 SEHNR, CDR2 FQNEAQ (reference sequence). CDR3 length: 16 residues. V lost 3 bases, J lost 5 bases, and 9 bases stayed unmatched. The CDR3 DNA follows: TGTGCCAGCAGCTTGAAAGTGACCGGGGGGACCGGGGAGCTGTTTTTT. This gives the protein CASSLKVTGGTGELFF.

DNA for the CDR3: TGTGCCAGCAGCCCAGTAGCCAAAAACATTCAGTACTTC. Protein sequence: CASSPVAKNIQYF. The chain combines TRBV9 with TRBJ2-4; unclear D gene. This CDR3 has 13 amino acids. Germline-derived CDR1 and CDR2 are SGDLS and YYNGEE. The V and J ends lost 4 bases and 0 bases respectively, with 5 bases between them. The whole variable domain, filled in from reference TRBV9 and TRBJ2-4, reads DSGVTQTPKHLITATGQRVTLRCSPRSGDLSVYWYQQSLDQGLQFLIQYYNGEERAKGNILERFSAQQFPDLHSELNLSSLELGDSALYFCASSPVAKNIQYFGAGTRLSVL.

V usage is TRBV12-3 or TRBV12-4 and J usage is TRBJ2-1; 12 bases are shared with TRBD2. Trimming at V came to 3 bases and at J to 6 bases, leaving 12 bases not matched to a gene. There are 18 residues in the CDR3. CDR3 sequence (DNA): TGTGCCAGCAGTTTCCCCTCTAGCGGGAGGGCCGCCGGCAATGAGCAGTTCTTC. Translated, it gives CASSFPSSGRAAGNEQFF.

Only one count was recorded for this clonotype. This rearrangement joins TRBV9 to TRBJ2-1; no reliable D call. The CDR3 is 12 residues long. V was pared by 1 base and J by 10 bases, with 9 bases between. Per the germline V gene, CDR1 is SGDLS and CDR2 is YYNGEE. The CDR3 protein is CASSVLSAEQFF. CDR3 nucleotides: TGTGCCAGCAGCGTACTGTCTGCCGAGCAGTTCTTC. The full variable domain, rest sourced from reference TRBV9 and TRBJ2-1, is DSGVTQTPKHLITATGQRVTLRCSPRSGDLSVYWYQQSLDQGLQFLIQYYNGEERAKGNILERFSAQQFPDLHSELNLSSLELGDSALYFCASSVLSAEQFFGPGTRLTVL.

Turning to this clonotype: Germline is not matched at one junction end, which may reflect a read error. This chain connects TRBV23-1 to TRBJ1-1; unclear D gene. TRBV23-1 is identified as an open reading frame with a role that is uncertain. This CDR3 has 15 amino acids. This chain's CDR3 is CASSQSNGGGTEVFF. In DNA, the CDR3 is TGCGCCAGCAGTCAATCGAACGGCGGCGGTACTGAAGTTTTCTTT.